This TCR beta chain emerged from a study of shared clonotypes between healthy human individuals. In the case of this clone: The target antigen is unknown.

Only Caucasian adults living in Nashville, Tennessee made up the donor group. Study observations and caveats: Blood was the only sampled material, and tissue repertoires likely differ.

CDR3 size: 15 residues. CDR1 is MNHNY, CDR2 SVGAGI, per germline (reference sequence). With 0 bases removed from V and 7 bases from J, the gap between germline ends came to 15 bases. Clones were sequenced by immunoSEQ multiplex PCR, and TCRdb holds only the in-frame ones, with some missing. The table records roughly 490,000 clones, 70% to 80% of them present only once. Material for sequencing was PBMCs. This chain links TRBV6-6 with TRBJ1-1; possibly TRBD1 for D (5 bases). The sequence was collected from a woman in her thirties or forties in good health. Some clones in this sample may be carry-over from other donors' samples. The CDR3 DNA reads as TGTGCCAGCAGTTACTCGAGGAGGGACCGACTTGAAGCTTTCTTT. This translates into CASSYSRRDRLEAFF.